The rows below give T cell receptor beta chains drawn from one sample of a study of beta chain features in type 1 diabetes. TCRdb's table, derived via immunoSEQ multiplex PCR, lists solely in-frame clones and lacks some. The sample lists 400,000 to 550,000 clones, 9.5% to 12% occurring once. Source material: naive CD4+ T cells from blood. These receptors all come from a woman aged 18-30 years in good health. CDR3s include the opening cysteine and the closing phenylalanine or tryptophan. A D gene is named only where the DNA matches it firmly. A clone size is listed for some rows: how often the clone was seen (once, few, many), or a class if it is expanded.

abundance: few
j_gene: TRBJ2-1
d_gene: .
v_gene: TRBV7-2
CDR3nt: TGTGCCAGCAGCTTCGGGGGACCTAACAATGAGCAGTTCTTC
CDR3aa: CASSFGGPNNEQFF

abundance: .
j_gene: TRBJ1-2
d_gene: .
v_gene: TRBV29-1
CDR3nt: TGCAGCGTGACGACAGGACCCTATGGCTACACCTTC
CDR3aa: CSVTTGPYGYTF

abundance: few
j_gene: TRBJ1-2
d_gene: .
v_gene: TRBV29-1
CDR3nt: TGCAGCGCCTCGGGGGGGCCCCTCTATGGCTACACCTTC
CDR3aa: CSASGGPLYGYTF

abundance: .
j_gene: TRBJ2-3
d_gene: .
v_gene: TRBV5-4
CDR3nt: TGTGCCAGCAGCTTGTCTACAGCTACCACAGATACGCAGTATTTT
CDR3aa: CASSLSTATTDTQYF

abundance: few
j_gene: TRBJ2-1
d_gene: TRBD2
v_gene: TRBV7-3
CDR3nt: TGTGCCAGCAGCCATAGCGGGAGGTCCCACAATGAGCAGTTCTTC
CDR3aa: CASSHSGRSHNEQFF

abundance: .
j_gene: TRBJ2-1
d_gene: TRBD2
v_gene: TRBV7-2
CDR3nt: TGTGCCAGCAGCTTAGCGGGACTAGTAATGAGTGAGCAGTTCTTC
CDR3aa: CASSLAGLVMSEQFF

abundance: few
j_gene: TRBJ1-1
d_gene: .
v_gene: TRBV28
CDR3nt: TGTGCCAGCAGTTTCTTGGGATTAGCGACTTTCTTT
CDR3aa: CASSFLGLATFF

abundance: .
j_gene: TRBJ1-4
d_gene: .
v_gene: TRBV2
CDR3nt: TGTGCCAGCAGACCACAGGGTGGGAGTGAAAAACTGTTTTTT
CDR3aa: CASRPQGGSEKLFF

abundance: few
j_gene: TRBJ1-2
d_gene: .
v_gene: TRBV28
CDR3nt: TGTGCCAGCAGTCGACAGGAGTATTACACCTTC
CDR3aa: CASSRQEYYTF

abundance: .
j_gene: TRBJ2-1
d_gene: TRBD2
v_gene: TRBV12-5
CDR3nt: TGTGCTAGTGGTTTGGTACGACTCGGGACTAGCGGCTACAATGAGCAGTTCTTC
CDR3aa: CASGLVRLGTSGYNEQFF

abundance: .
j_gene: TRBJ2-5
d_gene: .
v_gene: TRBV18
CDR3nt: TGTGCCAGCTCGGCAAGACCGGGACCGGGGGAGACCCAGTACTTC
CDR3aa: CASSARPGPGETQYF

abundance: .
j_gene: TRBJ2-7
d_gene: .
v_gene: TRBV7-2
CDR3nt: TGTGCCAGCACTCCAGGTGGGTCCTCCTACGAGCAGTACTTC
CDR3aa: CASTPGGSSYEQYF

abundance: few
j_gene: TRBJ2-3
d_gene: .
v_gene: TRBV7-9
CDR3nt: TGTGCCAGCAGCTTATCTCCGCTAGATACGCAGTATTTT
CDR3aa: CASSLSPLDTQYF

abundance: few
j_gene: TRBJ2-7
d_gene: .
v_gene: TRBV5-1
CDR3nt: TGCGCCAGCAGCTCCTCGCCGGACGAATCCTACGAGCAGTACTTC
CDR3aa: CASSSSPDESYEQYF

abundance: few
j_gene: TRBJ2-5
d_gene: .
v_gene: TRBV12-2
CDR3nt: TGTGCAAGTCGCTTAGCCCGGGGGACCCAGTACTTC
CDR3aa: CASRLARGTQYF

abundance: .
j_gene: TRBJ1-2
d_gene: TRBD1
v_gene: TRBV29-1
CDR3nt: TGCAGCGCCGAGGGACAGCGCCCTTATGGCTACACCTTC
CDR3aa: CSAEGQRPYGYTF

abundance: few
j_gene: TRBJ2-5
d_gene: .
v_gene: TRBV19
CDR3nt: TGTGCCAGTAGTATGTCCAGAAAACAAGAGACCCAGTACTTC
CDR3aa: CASSMSRKQETQYF

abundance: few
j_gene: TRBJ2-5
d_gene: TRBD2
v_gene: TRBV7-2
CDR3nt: TGTGCCAGCAGCCCCCGTGCAGCGGGAGGAGGGGAGACCCAGTACTTC
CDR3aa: CASSPRAAGGGETQYF

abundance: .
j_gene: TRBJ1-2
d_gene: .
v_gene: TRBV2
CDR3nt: TGTGCCAGCAGTGAAGACAGGGCTCATGGCTACACCTTC
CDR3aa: CASSEDRAHGYTF

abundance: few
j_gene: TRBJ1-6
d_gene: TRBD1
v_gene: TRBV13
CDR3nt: TGTGCCAGCAGTTCCCGACAGGGAGCCTCCTATAATTCACCCCTCCACTTT
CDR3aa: CASSSRQGASYNSPLHF

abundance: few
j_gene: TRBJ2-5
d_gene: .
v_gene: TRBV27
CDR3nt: TGTGCCAGCAGTTCCCCTACGAGGGAGGCGAGCATGAAGAGGACCCAGTACTTC
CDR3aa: CASSSPTREASMKRTQYF

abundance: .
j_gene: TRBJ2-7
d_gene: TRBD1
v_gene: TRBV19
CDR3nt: TGTGCCAGTAGTGGTCCGGGACAGGGAAATCCCTACGAGCAGTACTTC
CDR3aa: CASSGPGQGNPYEQYF

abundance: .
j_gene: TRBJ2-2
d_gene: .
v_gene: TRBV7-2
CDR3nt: TGTGCCAGCAGCTTAAGGACAGTCACCGGGGAGCTGTTTTTT
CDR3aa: CASSLRTVTGELFF

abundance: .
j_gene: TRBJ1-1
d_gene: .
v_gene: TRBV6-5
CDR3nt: TGTGCCAGCAGTGGGAGGAACACTGAAGCTTTCTTT
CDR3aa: CASSGRNTEAFF

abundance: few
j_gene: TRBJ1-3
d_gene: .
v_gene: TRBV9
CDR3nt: TGTGCCAGCAGCGCGTCTCGAGGGTTTCCTGGAAACACCATATATTTT
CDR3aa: CASSASRGFPGNTIYF

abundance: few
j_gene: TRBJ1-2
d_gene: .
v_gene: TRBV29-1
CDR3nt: TGCAGCGTTGAAGATTTTTGGCAAGGCGATGGCTACACCTTC
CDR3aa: CSVEDFWQGDGYTF

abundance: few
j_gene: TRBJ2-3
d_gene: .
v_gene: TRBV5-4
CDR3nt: TGTGCCAGCAGCTTGGCCAAGAGGGGCACAGATACGCAGTATTTT
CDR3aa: CASSLAKRGTDTQYF

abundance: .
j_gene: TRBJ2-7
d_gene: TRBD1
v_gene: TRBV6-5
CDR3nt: TGTGCCAGCAGTCCCGGGACAGGGGGGGAGCAGTACTTC
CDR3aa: CASSPGTGGEQYF

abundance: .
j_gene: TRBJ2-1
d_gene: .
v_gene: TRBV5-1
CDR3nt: TGCGCCAGCAGCTTTCAGGGTAGCTCCTACAATGAGCAGTTCTTC
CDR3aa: CASSFQGSSYNEQFF

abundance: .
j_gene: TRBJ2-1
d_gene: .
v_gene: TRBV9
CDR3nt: TGTGCCAGCAGCGTAGTAGACCCGTTCAGGGTTAACTGCAATGAGCAGTTCTTC
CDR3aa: CASSVVDPFRVNCNEQFF

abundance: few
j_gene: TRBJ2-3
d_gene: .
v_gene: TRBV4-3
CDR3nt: TGCGCCAGCAGCCAAGGCGCGACCGTCACAGATACGCAGTATTTT
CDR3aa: CASSQGATVTDTQYF

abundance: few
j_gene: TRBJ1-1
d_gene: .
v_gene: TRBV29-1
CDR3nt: TGCAGCGCCCGACAATTGAATTCAGCTTTCTTT
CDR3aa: CSARQLNSAFF

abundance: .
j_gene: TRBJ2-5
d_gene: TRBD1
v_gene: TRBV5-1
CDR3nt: TGCGCCAGCAGCTTGGGCGGGACAGGGAGAGAGACCCAGTACTTC
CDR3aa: CASSLGGTGRETQYF

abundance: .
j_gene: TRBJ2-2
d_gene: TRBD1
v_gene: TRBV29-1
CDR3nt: TGCAGCGGGGGACAGGGAAGCACCGGGGAGCTGTTTTTT
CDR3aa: CSGGQGSTGELFF

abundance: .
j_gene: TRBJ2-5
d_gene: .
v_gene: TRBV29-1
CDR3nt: TGCAGCGTTCATAGCGCACAAGAGACCCAGTACTTC
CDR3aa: CSVHSAQETQYF

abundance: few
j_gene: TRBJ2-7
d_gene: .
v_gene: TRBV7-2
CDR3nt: TGTGCCAGCAGCTTACGGTATGCTGACATGTACGAGCAGTACTTC
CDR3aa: CASSLRYADMYEQYF

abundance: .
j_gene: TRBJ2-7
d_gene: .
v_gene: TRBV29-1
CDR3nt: TGCAGCGTTGGACAGAACTACGAGCAGTACTTC
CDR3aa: CSVGQNYEQYF

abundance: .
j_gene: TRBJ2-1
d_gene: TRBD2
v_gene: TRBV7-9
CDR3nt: TGTGCCAGCAGTCAAGCGGGAGGGTTTTACAATGAGCAGTTCTTC
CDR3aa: CASSQAGGFYNEQFF

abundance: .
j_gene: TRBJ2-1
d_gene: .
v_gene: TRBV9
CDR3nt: TGTGCCAGCAGCGTAGAGGTGGGGTTTTGGGATGAGCAGTTCTTC
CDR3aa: CASSVEVGFWDEQFF

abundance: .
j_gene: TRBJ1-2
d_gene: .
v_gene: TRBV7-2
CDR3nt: TGTGCCAGCAGCTCAGACGGGTGGGCTGGCTACACCTTC
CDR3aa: CASSSDGWAGYTF

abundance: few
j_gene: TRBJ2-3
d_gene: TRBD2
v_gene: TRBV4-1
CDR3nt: TGCGCCAGCAGCCAACCAACTAGCGGGGGTATTTTAGATACGCAGTATTTT
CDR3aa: CASSQPTSGGILDTQYF

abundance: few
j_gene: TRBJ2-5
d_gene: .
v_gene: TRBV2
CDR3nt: TGTGCCAGCGCCCTGGAGGGGAGGGAGACCCAGTACTTC
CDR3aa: CASALEGRETQYF

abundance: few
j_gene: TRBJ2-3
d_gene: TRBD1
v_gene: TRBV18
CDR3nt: TGTGCCAGCTCACCAACGACAGGGCTCTACACAGATACGCAGTATTTT
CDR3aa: CASSPTTGLYTDTQYF

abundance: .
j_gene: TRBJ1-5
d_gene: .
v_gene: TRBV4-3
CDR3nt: TGCGCCAGCAGCCAAGCCCTTTCTGGAGAAAGGCAGCCCCAGCATTTT
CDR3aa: CASSQALSGERQPQHF

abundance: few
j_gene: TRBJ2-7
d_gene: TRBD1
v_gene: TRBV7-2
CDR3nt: TGTGCCAGCAGCTTCAGGGGGCGGTACGAGCAGTACTTC
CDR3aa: CASSFRGRYEQYF

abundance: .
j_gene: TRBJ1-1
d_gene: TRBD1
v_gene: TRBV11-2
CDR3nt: TGTGCCAGCAGTCTCCGCCAAAAGGGGACAGGGTCGTCGAACACTGAAGCTTTCTTT
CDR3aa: CASSLRQKGTGSSNTEAFF

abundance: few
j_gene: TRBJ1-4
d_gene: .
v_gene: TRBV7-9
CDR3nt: TGTGCCAGCAGCTTAGGAGGTCAACGTGAAAAACTGTTTTTT
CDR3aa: CASSLGGQREKLFF

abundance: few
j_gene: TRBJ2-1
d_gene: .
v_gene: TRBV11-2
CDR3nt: TGTGCCAGCAGGTATTTACGTGGGCCCGTCTACAATGAGCAGTTCTTC
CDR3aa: CASRYLRGPVYNEQFF

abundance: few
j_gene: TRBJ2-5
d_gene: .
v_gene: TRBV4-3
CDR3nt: TGCGCCAGCAGCCAAGATCCTTTCCAAGAGACCCAGTACTTC
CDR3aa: CASSQDPFQETQYF

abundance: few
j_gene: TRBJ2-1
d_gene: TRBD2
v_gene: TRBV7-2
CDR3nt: TGTGCCAGCAGCCGGACTAGCGGCGAGGAGCAGTTCTTC
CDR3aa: CASSRTSGEEQFF

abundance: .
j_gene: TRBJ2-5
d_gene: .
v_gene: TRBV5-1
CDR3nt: TGCGCCAGCAGCCCCTGGGGGCTCCAAGAGACCCAGTACTTC
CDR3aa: CASSPWGLQETQYF

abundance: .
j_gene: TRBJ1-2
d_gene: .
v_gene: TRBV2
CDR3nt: TGTGCCAGCAGCACTAGTCAGGGTGTGCGCTACACCTTC
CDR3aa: CASSTSQGVRYTF

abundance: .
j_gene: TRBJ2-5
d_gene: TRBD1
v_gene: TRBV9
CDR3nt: TGTGCCAGCAGCGTTGGGACAGGTCAAGAGACCCAGTACTTC
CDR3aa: CASSVGTGQETQYF

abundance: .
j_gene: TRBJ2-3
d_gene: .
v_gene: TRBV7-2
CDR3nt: TGTGCCAGCAGCTTAGGACGTGGGAGTGATACGCAGTATTTT
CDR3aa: CASSLGRGSDTQYF

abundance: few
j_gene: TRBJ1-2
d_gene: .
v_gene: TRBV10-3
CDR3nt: TGTGCCACCAGAGAGGTCCAGGCGGGCTATGGCTACACCTTC
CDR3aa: CATREVQAGYGYTF